This passage covers 16 T cell receptor beta chains from one sample sequenced in a study of blood T cell repertoires in COVID-19. Using immunoSEQ multiplex PCR, the repertoire was profiled, and TCRdb retains in-frame clones only, with some absent. Seen here are fewer than 600,000 clones, roughly 89% observed once, and the top ten hold around 0.92%. The sequencing input was peripheral blood. The receptors stem from a man aged 18-30 years with COVID-19, enrolled during active disease.

This chain uses TRBV15 with TRBJ2-2; D not certain. This CDR3 contains 18 residues. Germline CDR1 reads LNHNV; CDR2 reads YYDKDF (reference sequence). V lost 0 bases to trimming and J lost 1 base, with 15 bases between them. CDR3 sequence: CATSRDQIHPVNTGELFF. CDR3 DNA sequence: TGTGCCACCAGCAGAGATCAGATACACCCCGTGAACACCGGGGAGCTGTTTTTT. Filled out from reference TRBV15 and TRBJ2-2, the complete variable domain reads DAMVIQNPRYQVTQFGKPVTLSCSQTLNHNVMYWYQQKSSQAPKLLFHYYDKDFNNEADTPDNFQSRRPNTSFCFLDIRSPGLGDTAMYLCATSRDQIHPVNTGELFFGEGSRLTVL.

The V gene is TRBV2, the J gene TRBJ1-1, with TRBD1 matching over 9 bases. V lost 4 bases and J lost 2; bases outside the gene matches: 5. This CDR3 has 15 residues. Germline CDR1 SNHLY, CDR2 FYNNEI. The CDR3 nucleotides read TGTGCCAGCAGTGCGGGGACAGGGCGTAACACTGAAGCTTTCTTT. Translation gives CASSAGTGRNTEAFF.

J is TRBJ1-3 and V is TRBV15, with 7 bases lining up with TRBD1. CDR1 is LNHNV, CDR2 YYDKDF, per germline (reference sequence). The V gene end was trimmed by 0 bases and the J gene end by 3 bases; junction bases not matched to a gene: 8. This CDR3 region has 17 residues. DNA of the CDR3: TGTGCCACCAGCAGAGATCCGTGGACAGGAGTTGGAAACACCATATATTTT. It yields the protein CATSRDPWTGVGNTIYF. The full variable domain, in which reference TRBV15 and TRBJ1-3 provide the parts outside the CDR3, is DAMVIQNPRYQVTQFGKPVTLSCSQTLNHNVMYWYQQKSSQAPKLLFHYYDKDFNNEADTPDNFQSRRPNTSFCFLDIRSPGLGDTAMYLCATSRDPWTGVGNTIYFGEGSWLTVV.

The genes are TRBV7-2 and TRBJ2-3; D unresolved. Germline assignment: CDR1 SGHTA and CDR2 FQGNSA. This CDR3 comprises 14 residues. Trimming took 5 bases from V and 1 from J, leaving 10 bases between them. CDR3 region: CASSLTRGTDTQYF. The CDR3 DNA is TGTGCCAGCAGCCTGACCCGGGGCACAGATACGCAGTATTTT.

The chain combines TRBV6-5 with TRBJ1-1; D is unclear. V lost 4 bases and J lost 5, with 11 bases in between. The CDR3 covers 13 residues. Germline values: CDR1 MNHEY, CDR2 SVGAGI. The CDR3 loop is CASSSYPRTEAFF. The CDR3 DNA sequence: TGTGCCAGCAGTTCGTACCCGAGGACTGAAGCTTTCTTT.

The chain recombines TRBV15 with TRBJ1-5; 11 bases align to TRBD1. Germline V CDR1 and CDR2: LNHNV, YYDKDF (reference sequence). V gave up 5 bases and J gave up 4 bases; unmatched junction bases: 7. This CDR3 contains 16 residues. CDR3 bases: TGTGCCACCAGCCGAGGAGGGACAGGGGGTAATCAGCCCCAGCATTTT. It specifies CATSRGGTGGNQPQHF.

The chain carries TRBV5-4 and TRBJ2-2, with TRBD1 matching 8 bases. Germline V gene sequence: CDR1 SGHNT, CDR2 YYREEE (reference sequence). CDR3 length equals 16 residues. The ends lost 5 bases at V and 0 bases at J; junction bases unmatched: 6. CDR3 DNA: TGTGCCAGCAGGGCAGGGGGCCGCGCGAACACCGGGGAGCTGTTTTTT. Protein product: CASRAGGRANTGELFF.

The chain employs TRBV6-5 and TRBJ2-7; no reliable D call. Germline CDR1 and CDR2: MNHEY and SVGAGI. Trimming cost V 7 bases and J 0 bases, with 13 bases left between them. The CDR3 is made up of 14 amino acids. CDR3 amino acids: CASIKTPGSYEQYF. The CDR3 DNA reads as TGTGCCAGCATCAAGACTCCTGGCTCCTACGAGCAGTACTTC.

The chain links TRBV11-3 to TRBJ2-7; 8 bases are shared with TRBD1. The ends lost 5 bases at V and 4 bases at J; junction bases unmatched: 10. The germline V gene encodes CDR1 SGHNT and CDR2 YENEEA. This CDR3 contains 15 residues. CDR3 nucleotide sequence: TGTGCCAGCAGCCCCCGACAGGGGTTAGGGTACGAGCAGTACTTC. Translation gives CASSPRQGLGYEQYF.

The rearrangement joins TRBV5-1 to TRBJ2-2; no clear D gene. V was clipped by 0 bases and J by 5 bases, with 5 bases between them. The germline gives CDR1 SGHRS, CDR2 YFSETQ. The CDR3 is 13 residues long. CDR3 region: CASSLAHTGELFF. CDR3 coding DNA: TGCGCCAGCAGCTTGGCACATACCGGGGAGCTGTTTTTT.

The rearrangement links TRBV29-1 to TRBJ2-2, with 13 bases matching TRBD2. V trimming: 7 bases; J trimming: 7 bases; junction bases outside the gene matches: 0. Per germline, CDR1 SQVTM and CDR2 ANQGSEA. The CDR3 extends over 12 amino acids. CDR3 sequence (DNA): TGCAGCGGACTAGCGGGAGGCGGGGAGCTGTTTTTT. The encoded protein is CSGLAGGGELFF.

About this clone: The identical CDR3 is also encoded by other nucleotide sequences in the sample. This chain links TRBV6-5 with TRBJ1-1, with 7 bases identical to TRBD1. Germline assignment: CDR1 MNHEY and CDR2 SVGAGI. The junction had 4 bases not matched to a gene; V was cut back by 6 bases and J by 3 bases. The CDR3 consists of 13 residues. For the CDR3, the DNA is TGTGCCAGCAGCCTCGACAGGGACACTGAAGCTTTCTTT. Amino acid sequence: CASSLDRDTEAFF.

The chain is built from TRBV11-2 and TRBJ2-7, with TRBD1 as a possible D gene (5 bases). CDR1 is SGHAT and CDR2 is FQNNGV in the germline V gene. V lost 1 base, J lost 5 bases, and 12 bases lay in between. This CDR3 is built from 14 residues. CDR3 in DNA: TGTGCCAGCAGCTTAGTACCAGGGCATAACGAGCAGTACTTC. Translation gives CASSLVPGHNEQYF. Looking up the rest from reference TRBV11-2 and TRBJ2-7 gives the full variable domain: EAGVAQSPRYKIIEKRQSVAFWCNPISGHATLYWYQQILGQGPKLLIQFQNNGVVDDSQLPKDRFSAERLKGVDSTLKIQPAKLEDSAVYLCASSLVPGHNEQYFGPGTRLTVT.

Remarks on this clone: The same CDR3 arises from other DNA sequences in this sample as well. The rearrangement joins TRBV2 to TRBJ2-1; D is perhaps TRBD1 (6 bases). V dropped 6 bases and J dropped 0 bases, with 9 bases sitting between them. Germline CDR1 and CDR2: SNHLY and FYNNEI. The CDR3 extends over 14 amino acids. In DNA, the CDR3 is TGTGCCAGCAGAGGACAGAGCTCCTACAATGAGCAGTTCTTC. Encoded protein: CASRGQSSYNEQFF.

The chain joins TRBV27 to TRBJ1-1; tentatively, D is TRBD1 (6 bases). Germline V gene sequence: CDR1 MNHEY, CDR2 SMNVEV (reference sequence). V lost 6 bases, J lost 6 bases, and 23 bases lay in between. The CDR3 has 16 amino acids. CDR3 region: CASSPRGGGESPEAFF. CDR3 sequence (DNA): TGTGCCAGCAGCCCTCGGGGAGGGGGGGAATCCCCTGAAGCTTTCTTT.

About this clone itself: Other DNA sequences in the same sample also yield this CDR3. The V and J genes are TRBV5-1 and TRBJ1-4, with 8 bases aligning to TRBD1. With 0 bases clipped from V and 8 bases from J, the junction kept 6 bases outside the gene matches. There are 15 residues in the CDR3. Germline CDR1 reads SGHRS; CDR2 reads YFSETQ. CDR3 sequence (DNA): TGCGCCAGCAGCTTGGTGGGGACAGGCGAGGAAAAACTGTTTTTT. Amino acid sequence: CASSLVGTGEEKLFF.